Presented here are 26 T cell receptor beta chains from one specimen sequenced in a study of T-cell reconstitution after alpha-beta-depleted transplantation in children. A TCRbeta library incorporating unique molecular identifiers was prepared. A single record per CDR3 protein comes from TCRdb applying MiXCR to the PCR reads. The repertoire includes 350,000 to 400,000 distinct CDR3 sequences, roughly 22% of them detected once, and 3.8% sits in the top ten. This specimen was PBMCs from the stem cell graft donor, taken from the stem cell graft. The receptors were sampled from a human donor who donated a stem cell graft to a child with acute myeloid leukemia.

The chain has TRBV6-2 or TRBV6-3 and TRBJ2-3; a possible D gene is TRBD2 (6 bases). The V end was cut by 2 bases, the J end by 6 bases, with 15 bases between. The CDR3 contains 15 residues. Germline V lookup: CDR1 MNHEY, CDR2 SVGEGT. The DNA for the CDR3 is TGTGCCAGCAGTTACCTCCCTAGCGTATCGGATACGCAGTATTTT. This codes for CASSYLPSVSDTQYF.

This clonotype was counted a few times. The chain has TRBV29-1 and TRBJ2-3; 8 positions match TRBD1. J lost 6 bases, V lost 5 bases, and 10 bases had no gene match. From germline, CDR1 is SQVTM and CDR2 ANQGSEA. This CDR3 has 14 residues. The CDR3 nucleotides are TGCAGCGTTTCCCAGACAGGGGTGAGGGATACGCAGTATTTT. Its translation is CSVSQTGVRDTQYF.

The chain carries TRBV10-3 and TRBJ2-3; TRBD2 is a possible D gene (7 bases). V was cut by 2 bases and J by 4 bases, with 10 bases left in between. The CDR3 is 14 residues long. Germline CDR1 reads ENHRY; CDR2 reads SYGVKD. The DNA of the CDR3 is TGTGCCATCAGTGAGGAGGGGGGGGCAGATACGCAGTATTTT. Translating gives CAISEEGGADTQYF.

The sample holds many counts of this clonotype. This sequence joins TRBV6-1 and TRBJ1-1, with TRBD1 as a possible D gene (5 bases). The CDR3 spans 15 residues. V was clipped by 5 bases and J by 3 bases, with 16 bases between them. The V gene's germline CDR1 is MNHNS and CDR2 SASEGT. Written as DNA, the CDR3 is TGTGCCAGCAGTAAGCGGGGGAATGTCGACACTGAAGCTTTCTTT. Protein sequence: CASSKRGNVDTEAFF.

This chain links TRBV5-1 with TRBJ1-1, with D unresolved. Germline-derived CDR1 and CDR2 are SGHRS and YFSETQ. This CDR3 spans 14 amino acids. Trimming shortened V by 1 base and J by 1 base, and 8 bases separated the two germline ends. The CDR3 bases are TGCGCCAGCAGCTTGACGTTTTCGAACACTGAAGCTTTCTTT. Translating it yields CASSLTFSNTEAFF. The full variable domain, its missing parts supplied by reference TRBV5-1 and TRBJ1-1, is KAGVTQTPRYLIKTRGQQVTLSCSPISGHRSVSWYQQTPGQGLQFLFEYFSETQRNKGNFPGRFSGRQFSNSRSEMNVSTLELGDSALYLCASSLTFSNTEAFFGQGTRLTVV.

This clonotype was counted only a few times. The CDR3 spells CASSLAGTLEKLFF. In nucleotides, the CDR3 is TGTGCCAGCAGTTTGGCGGGGACCCTGGAAAAACTGTTTTTT. The rearrangement links TRBV12-3 or TRBV12-4 to TRBJ1-4, with D perhaps TRBD1 (5 bases). This CDR3 contains 14 residues. The germline V and J ends were trimmed by 3 bases and 8 bases, with 13 bases remaining between them.

The sample holds a few counts of this clonotype. The chain joins TRBV12-3 or TRBV12-4 to TRBJ2-2; 7 nucleotides align to TRBD1. The ends lost 4 bases at V and 5 bases at J; junction bases unmatched: 7. The CDR3 spans 15 residues. The CDR3 bases are TGTGCCAGCAGTTCCAGGGGGTTTGGTACCGGGGAGCTGTTTTTT. Its protein product is CASSSRGFGTGELFF.

J is TRBJ2-1 and V is TRBV16, with D perhaps matching TRBD2 (7 bases). This CDR3 is 16 amino acids long. CDR1 KGHSY and CDR2 FQNENV come from the germline V gene. V was cut by 4 bases and J by 8 bases, with 21 bases left in between. The CDR3 sequence is CASSPPRGRAIDEQFF. The CDR3 DNA reads as TGTGCCAGCAGCCCACCGAGGGGGAGGGCCATTGATGAGCAGTTCTTC.

For the CDR3, the DNA is TGTGCCAGCAGCTGGGGATACAGGGAACAGCCCCAGCATTTT. It specifies CASSWGYREQPQHF. V is TRBV28 and J is TRBJ1-5; perhaps TRBD1 as D (6 bases). CDR3 length: 14 amino acids. CDR1 MDHEN and CDR2 SYDVKM come from the germline V gene. The V and J ends lost 6 bases and 7 bases respectively, with 16 bases between them.

This clonotype occurred a few times. The V call is TRBV20-1, the J call TRBJ1-1; D uncertain. V lost 3 bases and J 5 bases, leaving 7 bases between the germline ends. In germline, CDR1 is DFQATT, CDR2 SNEGSKA (reference sequence). The CDR3 contains 11 residues. The CDR3 DNA is TGCAGTGCTAGGGAGAAGACTGAAGCTTTCTTT. Amino acids: CSAREKTEAFF.

This clonotype was found many times. The chain couples TRBV20-1 to TRBJ2-3, with 8 bases matching TRBD2. The CDR3 sequence is 15 residues long. In germline, CDR1 is DFQATT, CDR2 SNEGSKA (reference sequence). Unmatched junction bases numbered 12, after V lost 6 bases and J lost 4 bases. As DNA, the CDR3 is TGCAGTGCCCAACAGCGGGAGTGGGGTGCAGATACGCAGTATTTT. This codes for CSAQQREWGADTQYF.

The CDR3 protein is CASTEGTGGTYEQYF. The DNA for the CDR3 is TGTGCCAGCACTGAGGGGACAGGGGGGACCTACGAGCAGTACTTC. The chain joins TRBV2 to TRBJ2-7; TRBD1 matches at 11 bases. The CDR3 is 15 amino acids. V lost 7 bases to trimming and J lost 2 bases; unmatched junction nucleotides: 7. Germline lookup yields CDR1 SNHLY and CDR2 FYNNEI.

In its sample, this clonotype was seen a few times. V usage is TRBV4-3 and J usage is TRBJ2-7; possible D gene TRBD1, 6 bases. Per the germline V gene, CDR1 is LGHNA and CDR2 is YSLEER. V was cut by 0 bases and J by 4 bases, with 16 bases left in between. The CDR3 covers 16 residues. The CDR3 sequence: CASSQDPVGASYEQYF. DNA for the CDR3: TGCGCCAGCAGCCAAGACCCGGTGGGGGCCTCGTACGAGCAGTACTTC.

The V call is TRBV12-3 or TRBV12-4, the J call TRBJ1-3; D might be TRBD1 (6 bases). The germline V and J ends were trimmed by 6 bases and 7 bases, with 28 bases remaining between them. The CDR3 has 18 residues. The CDR3 reads CASSLDDRSLRLGNTIYF. DNA of the CDR3: TGTGCCAGCAGCTTGGATGACAGGAGCCTACGTTTAGGGAACACCATATATTTT.

This clonotype has a handful of counts. The chain is built from TRBV6-5 and TRBJ1-5; D not resolved. The germline CDR1 and CDR2 sequences are MNHEY and SVGAGI. V dropped 5 bases and J dropped 6 bases, with 11 bases sitting between them. This CDR3 has 13 amino acids. DNA of the CDR3: TGTGCCAGCAGTCGATCCTCAGGTCAGCCCCAGCATTTT. Translated, it gives CASSRSSGQPQHF.

The chain is built from TRBV12-3 or TRBV12-4 and TRBJ2-4; D may match TRBD1 or TRBD2 (6 bases each). The CDR3 is made up of 16 amino acids. Trimming took 2 bases from V and 7 from J, leaving 18 bases between them. The CDR3: CASSLSTGRFGNIQYF. In nucleotides, the CDR3 is TGTGCCAGCAGTTTATCAACAGGGAGGTTTGGGAACATTCAGTACTTC.

This clonotype was counted at least ten times. This chain uses TRBV10-2 with TRBJ2-5; 8 nucleotides align to TRBD1. CDR3 length: 14 residues. The trim removed 6 bases at V and 4 bases at J, leaving 7 bases unmatched. Per the germline V gene, CDR1 is WSHSY and CDR2 is SAAADI. CDR3: CASRGTGLLETQYF. The CDR3 nucleotides are TGCGCCAGCAGGGGGACAGGATTACTAGAGACCCAGTACTTC.

The chain links TRBV4-1 to TRBJ1-4; tentative D call: TRBD1 (6 bases). The germline V gene encodes CDR1 MGHRA and CDR2 YSYEKL. V was trimmed by 3 bases and J by 5 bases, leaving 16 bases between them. This CDR3 comprises 16 residues. The CDR3 nucleotides read TGCGCCAGCAGCCACCCAAACGGACAGCCGAATGAAAAACTGTTTTTT. Translation gives CASSHPNGQPNEKLFF.

This clonotype was seen many times. This sequence joins TRBV12-3 or TRBV12-4 and TRBJ2-1; a possible D gene is TRBD2 (5 bases). The CDR3 consists of 15 residues. The V and J ends lost 1 base and 0 bases respectively, with 7 bases between them. The CDR3 region has the DNA TGTGCCAGCAGTTTAGGGGAGTACTCCTACAATGAGCAGTTCTTC. It encodes CASSLGEYSYNEQFF.

This clonotype was observed a few times. This sequence joins TRBV2 and TRBJ2-1, with D perhaps TRBD1 (5 bases). Germline-derived CDR1 and CDR2 are SNHLY and FYNNEI. This CDR3 comprises 14 residues. V was trimmed by 4 bases and J by 5 bases, leaving 12 bases between them. The CDR3 loop reads CASSVYRNNNEQFF. DNA for the CDR3: TGTGCCAGCAGTGTGTACAGGAATAACAATGAGCAGTTCTTC.

The chain recombines TRBV7-9 with TRBJ2-7; 12 nucleotides agree with TRBD2. From germline, CDR1 is SEHNR and CDR2 FQNEAQ (reference sequence). J was trimmed by 2 bases and V by 4 bases; bases with no gene match: 3. The CDR3 has 15 amino acids. The CDR3 coding sequence is TGTGCCAGCAGCTCCCTAGCGGGAGGGACCTACGAGCAGTACTTC. Residues: CASSSLAGGTYEQYF.

The CDR3 is CSARRLAGVRTGTDTQYF. The CDR3 coding sequence is TGCAGTGCTAGGAGACTAGCGGGAGTTAGGACAGGTACAGATACGCAGTATTTT. V and J are TRBV20-1 and TRBJ2-3; 12 bases align to TRBD2. This CDR3 region has 18 residues. V lost 3 bases and J lost 3; bases outside the gene matches: 13. Germline V gene sequence: CDR1 DFQATT, CDR2 SNEGSKA (reference sequence).

This clonotype occurred many times. The chain employs TRBV29-1 and TRBJ2-1, with 9 bases identical to TRBD2. CDR1 is SQVTM and CDR2 is ANQGSEA in the germline V gene. The V gene end was trimmed by 5 bases and the J gene end by 4 bases; junction bases not matched to a gene: 3. The CDR3 is made up of 13 amino acids. CDR3 bases: TGCAGCGTTTGGACTAGCGCTTACAATGAGCAGTTCTTC. Its translation: CSVWTSAYNEQFF.

In this sample, this clonotype turned up many times. J is TRBJ2-7 and V is TRBV7-8; 11 bases line up with TRBD2. This CDR3 comprises 16 residues. V dropped 3 bases and J dropped 0; count of bases not matched to a gene: 4. Germline CDR1 SGHVS, CDR2 FQNEAQ. The CDR3 here is CASSFRGTSGSYEQYF. DNA for the CDR3: TGTGCCAGCAGCTTTAGAGGGACTAGCGGCTCCTACGAGCAGTACTTC. The full variable domain, in which reference TRBV7-8 and TRBJ2-7 provide the parts outside the CDR3, is GAGVSQSPRYKVAKRGQDVALRCDPISGHVSLFWYQQALGQGPEFLTYFQNEAQLDKSGLPSDRFFAERPEGSVSTLKIQRTQQEDSAVYLCASSFRGTSGSYEQYFGPGTRLTVT.

This clonotype appeared a few times. The V and J genes are TRBV7-6 and TRBJ1-1, with D possibly TRBD1 on 5 matching bases. The germline CDR1 and CDR2 sequences are SGHVS and FNYEAQ. The V end lost 7 bases, the J end lost 4 bases, and 13 bases lay between the germline ends. The CDR3 is 13 residues long. The CDR3 coding sequence is TGTGCCAGCACCCCGTGGGGGGGCACTGAAGCTTTCTTT. Protein: CASTPWGGTEAFF.

This clonotype showed up just a few times. The rearrangement uses TRBV2 and TRBJ2-1; TRBD1 matches at 9 bases. J was trimmed by 4 bases and V by 3 bases; bases with no gene match: 4. The CDR3 covers 15 residues. Germline assignment: CDR1 SNHLY and CDR2 FYNNEI. The CDR3 loop is CASSEGTGNYNEQFF. CDR3 coding DNA: TGTGCCAGCAGTGAGGGGACAGGGAATTACAATGAGCAGTTCTTC.